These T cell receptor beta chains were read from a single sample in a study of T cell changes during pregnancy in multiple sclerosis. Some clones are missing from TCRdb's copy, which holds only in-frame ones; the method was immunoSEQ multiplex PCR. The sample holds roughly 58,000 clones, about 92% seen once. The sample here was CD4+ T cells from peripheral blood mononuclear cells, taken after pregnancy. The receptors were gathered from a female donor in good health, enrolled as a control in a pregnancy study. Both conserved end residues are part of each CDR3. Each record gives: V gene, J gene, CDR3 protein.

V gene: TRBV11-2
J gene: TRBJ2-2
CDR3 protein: CASSEGADGELFF

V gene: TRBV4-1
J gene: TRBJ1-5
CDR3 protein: CASSQDRTGRNQPQHF

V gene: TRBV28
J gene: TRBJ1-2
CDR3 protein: CASSSDRPYGYTF

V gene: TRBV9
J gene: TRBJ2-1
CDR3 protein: CASSVREGISNEQFF

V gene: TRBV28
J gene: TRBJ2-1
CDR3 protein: CASRPLAGGRDEQFF

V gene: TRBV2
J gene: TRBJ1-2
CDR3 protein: CASSAETGTYGYTF

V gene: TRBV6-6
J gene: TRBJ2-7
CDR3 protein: CASSASTGQGPYF

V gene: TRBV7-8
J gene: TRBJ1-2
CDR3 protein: CASSTRLVNGYTF

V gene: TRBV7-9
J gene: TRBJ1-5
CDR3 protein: CASSFGGVDQPQHF

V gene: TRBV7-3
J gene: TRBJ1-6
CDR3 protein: CASSPAGGNSPLHF

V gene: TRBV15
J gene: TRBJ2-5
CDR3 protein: CATSRGSQETQYF

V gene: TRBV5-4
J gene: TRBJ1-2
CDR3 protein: CASSYQDTIVGYTF

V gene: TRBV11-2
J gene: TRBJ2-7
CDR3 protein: CASSLDTAYEQYF

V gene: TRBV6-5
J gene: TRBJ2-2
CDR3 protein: CASRRGSGELFF

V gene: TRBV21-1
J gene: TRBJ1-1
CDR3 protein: CASSKTTGYRMNTEAFF

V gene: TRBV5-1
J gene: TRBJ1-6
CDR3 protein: CASSYQGQALNSPLHF

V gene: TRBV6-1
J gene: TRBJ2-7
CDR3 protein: CASSEAGKSMEQYF

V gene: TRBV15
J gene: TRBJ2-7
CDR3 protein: CATSRDPPSAGRVDEQYF

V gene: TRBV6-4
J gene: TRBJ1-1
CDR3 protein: CASSDSNLATGAFF

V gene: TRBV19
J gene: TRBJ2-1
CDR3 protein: CASRTSGGNNEQFF

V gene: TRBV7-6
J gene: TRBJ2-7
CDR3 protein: CASKRLAASYEQYF

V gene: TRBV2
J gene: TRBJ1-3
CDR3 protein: CASSPQIPGQGASPGNTIYF

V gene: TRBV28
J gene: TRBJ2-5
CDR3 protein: CASNPTGLTQYF

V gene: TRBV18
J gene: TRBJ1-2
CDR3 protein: CASSPDRENYGYTF

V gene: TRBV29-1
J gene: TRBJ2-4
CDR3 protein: CSVEGALGKNIQYF